The next 3 T cell receptor beta chains were all read from a single sample in a study of control samples from healthy donors and cancer patients. Libraries were prepared by immunoSEQ multiplex PCR; TCRdb keeps only in-frame clonotypes and omits some of them. The sample carries some 130,000 clones, approximately 90% recorded once. Specimen: blood. Every receptor here comes from a woman in her forties or fifties in good health.

The chain combines TRBV28 with TRBJ1-2; D is uncertain. Per the germline V gene, CDR1 is MDHEN and CDR2 is SYDVKM. This CDR3 region has 12 residues. Trimming shortened V by 1 base and J by 8 bases, and 8 bases separated the two germline ends. CDR3 DNA: TGTGCCAGCAGTTTATCGGTCGTCGGCTACACCTTC. Translating it yields CASSLSVVGYTF.

The chain uses TRBV2 and TRBJ2-5; TRBD2 aligns across 7 bases. The V and J ends lost 2 bases and 2 bases, in that order; junction bases with no gene match: 5. Germline CDR1 is SNHLY and CDR2 is FYNNEI. CDR3 length equals 15 residues. The CDR3 DNA reads as TGTGCCAGCAGTGAACCTAGCGGAAGACAAGAGACCCAGTACTTC. This encodes CASSEPSGRQETQYF.

The chain employs TRBV6-6 and TRBJ1-5, with D uncertain. There are 14 residues in the CDR3. The V end lost 6 bases, the J end lost 1 base, and 10 bases lay between the germline ends. Looked up from germline, CDR1 is MNHNY and CDR2 is SVGAGI (reference sequence). CDR3 coding DNA: TGTGCCAGCAGCCCCGACATCAGCAATCAGCCCCAGCATTTT. It encodes CASSPDISNQPQHF.